This T cell receptor beta chain was captured by sequencing in a study of blood T cells in healthy people across ages. Alongside a J-beta primer mix, a sample-barcoded 5' primer served in a second PCR lasting about 7 to 12 cycles. Each CDR3 protein gets one entry after TCRdb re-called the 5' RACE reads with MiXCR. Among 600,000 or so distinct CDR3 sequences listed, 20% to 25% were seen once. Germline CDR1 reads MNHEY; CDR2 reads SVGEGT. V lost 6 bases and J lost 4; bases outside the gene matches: 8. The CDR3 totals 15 residues. Overall study results and limits: Estimated diversity, derived from one million T cells, was regarded as an underestimate. Aged donors had fewer naive CD4+ cells and lower diversity than long-lived donors.

Details on this clonotype: Its matching antigen is unknown.

The receptor was derived from a man aged 65 to 85 in good health. The rearrangement joins TRBV6-2 or TRBV6-3 to TRBJ2-3; 9 bases fit TRBD1. Sequencing input: blood. CDR3 residues: CASRTGTGIPDTQYF. In DNA form, the CDR3 reads TGTGCCAGCAGAACCGGGACAGGGATCCCAGATACGCAGTATTTT.